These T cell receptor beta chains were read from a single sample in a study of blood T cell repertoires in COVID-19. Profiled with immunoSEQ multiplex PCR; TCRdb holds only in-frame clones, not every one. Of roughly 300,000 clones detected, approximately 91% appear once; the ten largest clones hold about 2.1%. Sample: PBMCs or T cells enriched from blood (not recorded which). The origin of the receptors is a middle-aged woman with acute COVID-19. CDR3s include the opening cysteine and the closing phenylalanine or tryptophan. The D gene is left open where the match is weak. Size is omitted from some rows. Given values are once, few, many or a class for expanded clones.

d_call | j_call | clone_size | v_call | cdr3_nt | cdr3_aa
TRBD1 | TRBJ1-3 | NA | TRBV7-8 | TGTGCCAGCAGTCCTGGGACTTGGGACAGGATTAGTTTAGGAAACACCATATATTTT | CASSPGTWDRISLGNTIYF
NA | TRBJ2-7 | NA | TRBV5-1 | TGCGCCAGCAGCTTGGGTCTGGCAGGGATGTCCTACGAGCAGTACTTC | CASSLGLAGMSYEQYF
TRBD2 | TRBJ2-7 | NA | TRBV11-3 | TGTGCCAGCAGCTTTTCGGGACTAGCGGGAGTTGCCTCCTACGAGCAGTACTTC | CASSFSGLAGVASYEQYF
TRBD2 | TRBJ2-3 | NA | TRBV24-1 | TGTGCCACCAGTGATCTCCCCGGACTAGCGGGGGGAACAGATACGCAGTATTTT | CATSDLPGLAGGTDTQYF
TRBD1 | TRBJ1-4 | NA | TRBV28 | TGTGCCAGCAGTAACGACCGGGACAGGGTCTTTTACAATGAAAAACTGTTTTTT | CASSNDRDRVFYNEKLFF
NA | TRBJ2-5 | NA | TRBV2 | TGTGCCAGCAGTCGACACCTCCAAGAGACCCAGTACTTC | CASSRHLQETQYF
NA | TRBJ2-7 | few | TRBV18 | TGTGCCAGCTCACTAACCTTGACTACCGCCCACGAGCAGTACTTC | CASSLTLTTAHEQYF
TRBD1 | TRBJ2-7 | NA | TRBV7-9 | TGTGCCAGCAGCTTAGCCCAGGGGGCGTCCCAGTACTTC | CASSLAQGASQYF
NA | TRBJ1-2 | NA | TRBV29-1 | TGCAGCGTCCGGGTGTTTGGCTATGGCTACACCTTC | CSVRVFGYGYTF
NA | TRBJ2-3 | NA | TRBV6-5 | TGTGCCAGCAGTTACTCGTGGCCAGATACGCAGTATTTT | CASSYSWPDTQYF
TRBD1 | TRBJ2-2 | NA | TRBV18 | TGTGCCAGCTCACCTCGGGACAGCGAACACCGGGGAGCTGTTTTT | CASSPRDSEHRGAVF
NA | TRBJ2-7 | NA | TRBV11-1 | TGTGCCAGCAGCTTAGTGGAGGGAAGCTACGAGCAGTACTTC | CASSLVEGSYEQYF
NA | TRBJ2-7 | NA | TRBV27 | TGTGCCAGCAGTCCTGGGTACTCTTGGGGCCCTTACGAGCAGTACTTC | CASSPGYSWGPYEQYF
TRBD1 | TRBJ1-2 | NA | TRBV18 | TGTGCCAGCTCATTTACAGGGGGCGTGGATGGCTACACCTTC | CASSFTGGVDGYTF
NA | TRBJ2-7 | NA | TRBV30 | TGTGCCTGGAGTGCCGGACATATGATCACAATCCACGAGCAGTACTTC | CAWSAGHMITIHEQYF
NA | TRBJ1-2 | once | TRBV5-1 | TGCGCCAGCAGAAAAACGGGGAACTATGGCTACACCTTC | CASRKTGNYGYTF
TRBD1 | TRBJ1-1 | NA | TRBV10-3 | TGTGCCATCAGTGAGTCTCTCAGGGGGCCCACTGAAGCTTTCTTT | CAISESLRGPTEAFF
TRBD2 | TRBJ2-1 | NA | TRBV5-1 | TGCGCCAGCAGCTTGGCCGCGAGCGGGAGCTCCTACAATGAGCAGTTCTTC | CASSLAASGSSYNEQFF
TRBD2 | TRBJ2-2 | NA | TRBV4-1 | TGCGCCAGCAGCCGGGGGACTAGCGCCTCAACCGGGGAGCTGTTTTTT | CASSRGTSASTGELFF
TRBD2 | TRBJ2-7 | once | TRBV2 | TGTGCCAGCAGTGACTTGGGGGGGGGCTCCTACGAGCAGTACTTC | CASSDLGGGSYEQYF
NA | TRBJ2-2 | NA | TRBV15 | TGTGCCACCAGCAGAGAAGGGGGGGCGCATACCGGGGAGCTGTTTTTT | CATSREGGAHTGELFF
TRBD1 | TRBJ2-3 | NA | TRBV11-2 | TGTGCCAGCAGCCCCCAGGGGGTCCCATCCACAGATACGCAGTATTTT | CASSPQGVPSTDTQYF
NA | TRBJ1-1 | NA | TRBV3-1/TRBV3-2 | TGTGCCAGCAACAGGAGGGGCCCGAACACTGAAGCTTTCTTT | CASNRRGPNTEAFF
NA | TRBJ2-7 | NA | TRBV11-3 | TGTGCCAGCAGCCCGTCCCCCGGACAGTCCTACGAGCAGTACTTC | CASSPSPGQSYEQYF
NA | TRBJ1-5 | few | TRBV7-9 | TGTGCCAGCAGCTTAGGAGGGGCCGGGACTGAGAATAGCAATCAGCCCCAGCATTTT | CASSLGGAGTENSNQPQHF
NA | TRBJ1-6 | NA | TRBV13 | TGTGCCAGCAGCTGGGGGGGAAAAGGGAATTCACCCCTCCACTTT | CASSWGGKGNSPLHF
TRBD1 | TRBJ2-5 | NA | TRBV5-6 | TGTGCCAGCAGCTTGTGGCCGGACAGGGGGCTAGAGACCCAGTACTTC | CASSLWPDRGLETQYF
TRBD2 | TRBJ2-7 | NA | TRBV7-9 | TGTGCCAGCAGCACCCCGACTAGCGGATCCTACGAGCAGTACTTC | CASSTPTSGSYEQYF
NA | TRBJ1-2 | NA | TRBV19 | TGTGCCAGTAGTATATTGGGGACACAAACGACCTATGGCTACACCTTC | CASSILGTQTTYGYTF
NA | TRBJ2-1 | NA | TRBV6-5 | TGTGCCAGCAGTTACTCCAGTGGGGGGTCTTTTCAGGAACAGTTCTTC | CASSYSSGGSFQEQFF
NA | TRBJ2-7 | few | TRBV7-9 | TGTGCCAGCAGTCCTGTCGACAGTTCCTACGAGCAGTACTTC | CASSPVDSSYEQYF
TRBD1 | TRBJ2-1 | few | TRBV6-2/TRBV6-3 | TGTGCCAGCAGTTACTCGGCCAGGGGGCGATCCTACAATGAGCAGTTCTTC | CASSYSARGRSYNEQFF
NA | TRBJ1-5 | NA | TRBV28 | TGTGCCAGCAGCCTAGCCGGGAGCAATCAGCCCCAGCATTTT | CASSLAGSNQPQHF
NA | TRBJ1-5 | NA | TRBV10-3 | TGTGCCATCAGTGAGTCGTGGAGGGGTCAGCCCCAGCATTTT | CAISESWRGQPQHF
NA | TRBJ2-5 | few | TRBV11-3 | TGTGCCAGCAGCCGGGCGTTAGCGGCTCAAGAGACCCAGTACTTC | CASSRALAAQETQYF
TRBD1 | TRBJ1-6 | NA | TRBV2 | TGTGCCAGCAGTGCCGGACAGGGAGATAATTCACCCCTCCACTTT | CASSAGQGDNSPLHF
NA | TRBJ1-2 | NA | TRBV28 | TGTGCCAGCGCGGGGTTTGGCTACACCTTC | CASAGFGYTF
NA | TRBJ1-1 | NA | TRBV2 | TGTGCCAGCAGGGTTACAACCTCACATGCTTTCTTT | CASRVTTSHAFF
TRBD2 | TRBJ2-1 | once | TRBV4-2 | TGTGCCAGCAGCCAAGACTCTAGCGGGGGGAATGAGCAGTTCTTC | CASSQDSSGGNEQFF
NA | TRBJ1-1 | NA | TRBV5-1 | TGCGCCAGCAGCTTGTTATCCTTGAACACTGAAGCTTTCTTT | CASSLLSLNTEAFF
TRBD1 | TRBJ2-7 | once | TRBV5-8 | TGTGCCAGCACCCACAGGGGGCCTGACTTC | CASTHRGPDF
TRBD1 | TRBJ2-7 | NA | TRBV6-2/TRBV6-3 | TGTGCCAGCAGTGGACAGGGGGCAGGGGAGCAGTACTTC | CASSGQGAGEQYF
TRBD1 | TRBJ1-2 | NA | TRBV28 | TGTGCCAGCAGTTCAACAGGGGACGGCTACACCTTC | CASSSTGDGYTF
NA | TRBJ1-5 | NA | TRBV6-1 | TGTGCTAGCAGTGAAAACCGCAGGGTGGTATTCGATCAGCCCCAGCATTTT | CASSENRRVVFDQPQHF
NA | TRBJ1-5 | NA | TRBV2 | TGTGCCAGCAGCACCGAGGGGGATTGGAAAAATCAGCCCCAGCATTTT | CASSTEGDWKNQPQHF
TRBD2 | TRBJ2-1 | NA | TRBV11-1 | TGTGCCAGCAGTCCTAGCGGAGACAATGAGCAGTTCTTC | CASSPSGDNEQFF
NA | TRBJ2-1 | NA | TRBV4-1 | TGCGCCAGCAGCCACCCCATGGGGCAAATCAATGAGCAGTTCTTC | CASSHPMGQINEQFF
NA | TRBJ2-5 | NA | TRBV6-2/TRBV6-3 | TGTGCCAGCAGTTACTCCTGGGCCAGGGGCCAAGAGACCCAGTACTTC | CASSYSWARGQETQYF
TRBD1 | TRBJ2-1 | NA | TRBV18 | TGTGCCAGCCGACCGGGACAGGGGTACAATGAGCAGTTCTTC | CASRPGQGYNEQFF